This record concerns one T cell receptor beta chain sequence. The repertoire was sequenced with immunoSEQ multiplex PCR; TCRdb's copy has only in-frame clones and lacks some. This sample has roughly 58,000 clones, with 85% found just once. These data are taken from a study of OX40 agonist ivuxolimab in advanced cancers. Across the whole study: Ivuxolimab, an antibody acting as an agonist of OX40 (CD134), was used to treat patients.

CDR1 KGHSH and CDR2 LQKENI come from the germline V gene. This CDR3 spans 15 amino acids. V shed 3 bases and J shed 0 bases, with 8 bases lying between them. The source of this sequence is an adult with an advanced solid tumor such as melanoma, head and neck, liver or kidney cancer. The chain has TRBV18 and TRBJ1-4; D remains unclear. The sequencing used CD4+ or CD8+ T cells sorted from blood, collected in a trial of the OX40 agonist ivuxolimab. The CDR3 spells CASSPISATNEKLFF. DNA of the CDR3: TGTGCCAGCTCACCTATCAGTGCAACTAATGAAAAACTGTTTTTT.